The present TCR beta chain was sequenced within a study of regulatory T cells in long-lasting Graves disease. Arm-PCR with iRepertoire HTBI primers amplified the CDR3 regions for these TCR beta libraries. Each CDR3 protein is one row after TCRdb ran MiXCR on the multiplex PCR reads. The profile shows around 400,000 distinct CDR3 sequences, roughly 15% of them singletons. Regarding time point: newly diagnosed GD, antithyroid drugs for less than 3 months. PBMC RNA was the source of the TCR library. This clonotype was seen a handful of times. CDR1 LNHNV and CDR2 YYDKDF come from the germline V gene (reference sequence). The CDR3 loop spans 16 amino acids. The junction had 6 bases not matched to a gene; V was cut back by 1 base and J by 2 bases. The sample also formed part of further work on T cells in Graves' hyperthyroidism and ophthalmopathy. Per that study: These patients, aged 18 to 65, had recently diagnosed hyperthyroidism lasting under 2 months. The blood repertoire included most of the expanded thyroid clonotypes above 0.001.

This TCR was recovered from a woman in her 40s with Graves disease. Sequencing used peripheral blood mononuclear cells (PBMCs), obtained at new diagnosis, from a patient treated with antithyroid drugs. V and J are TRBV15 and TRBJ2-3; 7 bases agree with TRBD2. The chain's CDR3 is CATSRASGTNTDTQYF. The CDR3 region has the DNA TGTGCCACCAGCAGAGCTAGCGGAACGAACACAGATACGCAGTATTTT.